Listed below are T cell receptor beta chains from one sample, sequenced in a study of blood T cell repertoires in COVID-19. Profiling relied on immunoSEQ multiplex PCR, and the TCRdb table lists in-frame clones only, not all of them. The sample has tens of thousands of clones; roughly four fifths are singletons. The sequencing sample was made of peripheral blood. The receptor set was obtained from a man between 70 and 80 years old with acute or convalescent COVID-19. CDR3s include the opening cysteine and the closing phenylalanine or tryptophan. The D gene is left open where the match is weak. Not every row has a clone size; where given, it reads once, few, many or a size class.

size	D	V	J	DNA	CDR3
-	TRBD2	TRBV3-1/TRBV3-2	TRBJ2-1	TGTGCCAGCAGCCAAGATCCCCCACTAGCGGGAGCGGCCAATGAGCAGTTCTTC	CASSQDPPLAGAANEQFF
-	-	TRBV7-8	TRBJ1-3	TGTGCCAGCAGCTTAGCGGAGGGAAGAAACACCATATATTTT	CASSLAEGRNTIYF
-	-	TRBV20-1	TRBJ1-3	TGCAGTGCTAGTTCTTCCCAGGGTTCAGGAAACACCATATATTTT	CSASSSQGSGNTIYF
-	-	TRBV2	TRBJ1-6	TGTGCCAGCTTAGGTGGAGGGGTAAGTAATTCACCCCTCCACTTT	CASLGGGVSNSPLHF
-	-	TRBV19	TRBJ1-5	TGTGCCAGTAGTATCTATAGGGGACTTAATAGCAATCAGCCCCAGCATTTT	CASSIYRGLNSNQPQHF
-	TRBD1	TRBV27	TRBJ1-6	TGTGCCAGCAGTTTAGGGGTAGGGACAGGGGGCTCACCCCTCCACTTT	CASSLGVGTGGSPLHF
-	TRBD1	TRBV5-6	TRBJ1-3	TGTGCCAGCAGCTTGCCGGGACAGGGGTACCTAAACACCATATATTTT	CASSLPGQGYLNTIYF
-	-	TRBV12-5	TRBJ1-5	TGTGCTAGTGCCCTTAGCTATAGCAATCAGCCCCAGCATTTT	CASALSYSNQPQHF
-	TRBD1	TRBV7-2	TRBJ2-5	TGTGCCAGCAGCAACCGGGACAGGGACCGGCGAGAGACCCAGTACTTC	CASSNRDRDRRETQYF
-	-	TRBV16	TRBJ2-2	TGTGCCAGCAGCCACCGCGGCGCCGGGGAGCTGTTTTTT	CASSHRGAGELFF
-	TRBD2	TRBV3-1/TRBV3-2	TRBJ2-3	TGTGCCAGCAGCCAGCGGACTAGGGGTGGTGCGCAGTATTTT	CASSQRTRGGAQYF
-	-	TRBV6-6	TRBJ1-5	TGTGCCAGCAGCTCCCCAGACATGCCCGGGGAGCCCCAGCATTTT	CASSSPDMPGEPQHF
-	TRBD2	TRBV6-1	TRBJ2-1	TGTGCCAGCAGTGAAGTTAGCGGGAGGTACAATGAGCAGTTCTTC	CASSEVSGRYNEQFF
-	TRBD2	TRBV19	TRBJ2-2	TGTGCCAGTAGTATAGATCAGGGGACTAGGTCGAACACCGGGGAGCTGTTTTTT	CASSIDQGTRSNTGELFF
-	TRBD1	TRBV18	TRBJ2-1	TGTGCCAGCTCACCCCGGACAGGGGAGTATGAGCAGTTCTTC	CASSPRTGEYEQFF
-	TRBD1	TRBV11-2	TRBJ2-2	TGTGCCAGCAGCAACGGACAGGGAGAAGGGGAGCTGTTTTTT	CASSNGQGEGELFF
once	-	TRBV28	TRBJ1-2	TGTGCCAGCAGTTTGTCTCAGAAAGGGAGAGGCTACACCTTC	CASSLSQKGRGYTF
-	-	TRBV27	TRBJ2-1	TGTGCCAGCAAGCTCACTAGCACTCACCCAGGGAATGAGCAGTTCTTC	CASKLTSTHPGNEQFF
once	-	TRBV2	TRBJ2-7	TGTGCCAGCAGTGAAATGATCATAGCGAACTACGAGCAGTACTTC	CASSEMIIANYEQYF
-	TRBD2	TRBV5-5	TRBJ2-1	TGTGCCAGCAGCCGCGCGGCTAGCGGGTACAATGAGCAGTTCTTC	CASSRAASGYNEQFF
-	TRBD2	TRBV7-9	TRBJ2-1	TGTGCCAGCAGCTACGGACTAGCGGGCTACAATGAGCAGTTCTTC	CASSYGLAGYNEQFF
-	-	TRBV11-2	TRBJ1-5	TGTGCCAGCAGCTTATACGCGATGAATCAGCCCCAGCATTTT	CASSLYAMNQPQHF
-	TRBD1	TRBV5-4	TRBJ1-1	TGTGCCAGCAGCTTGGGGGGACAGGGGGCCACTGAAGCTTTCTTT	CASSLGGQGATEAFF